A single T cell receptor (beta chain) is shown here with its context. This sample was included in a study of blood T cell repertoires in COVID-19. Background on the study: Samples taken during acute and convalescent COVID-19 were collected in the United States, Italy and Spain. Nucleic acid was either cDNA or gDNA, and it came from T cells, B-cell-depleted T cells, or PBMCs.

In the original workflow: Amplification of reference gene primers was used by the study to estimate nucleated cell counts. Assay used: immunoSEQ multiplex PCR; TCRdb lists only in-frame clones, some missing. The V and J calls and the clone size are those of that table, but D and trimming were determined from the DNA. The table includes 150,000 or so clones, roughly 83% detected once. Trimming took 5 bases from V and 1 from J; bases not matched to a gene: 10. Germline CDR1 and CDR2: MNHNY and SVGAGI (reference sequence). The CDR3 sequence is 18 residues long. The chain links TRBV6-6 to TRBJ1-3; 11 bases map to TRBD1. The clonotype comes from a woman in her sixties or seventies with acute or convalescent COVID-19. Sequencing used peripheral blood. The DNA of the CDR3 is TGTGCCAGCAGTCCCGGACAGGGGGCCGGGGGATCTGGAAACACCATATATTTT. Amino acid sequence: CASSPGQGAGGSGNTIYF.